This TCR beta chain was obtained from a study of T cell responses to AZD1222 COVID-19 vaccine. Germline CDR1 and CDR2: MGHRA and YSYEKL. This CDR3 is 16 amino acids long. Trimming removed 1 base at V and 2 bases at J, with 14 bases between. This table comes from immunoSEQ multiplex PCR, and its TCRdb copy is limited to in-frame clones, with some not included. The profile covers about 150,000 clones, with 75% to 95% appearing a single time and about 3% taken by the ten largest. Study findings and constraints: Donors were chiefly white British, with a greater number of females, and clonal diversity was perhaps underestimated.

Regarding this clone: Its antigen is undetermined.

The sequences come from peripheral blood, collected on day 0 of MenACWY control vaccination. This clonotype was sampled from an adult in good health. The chain has TRBV4-1 and TRBJ1-1; no reliable D call. Here the CDR3 DNA reads TGCGCCAGCAGCCAAGTATATCCCCAGGTCAACACTGAAGCTTTCTTT. Its protein is CASSQVYPQVNTEAFF.